This entry lists 5 T cell receptor beta chains sequenced from one sample in a study of blood T cell repertoires in COVID-19. The method was immunoSEQ multiplex PCR; TCRdb's version includes in-frame clones alone and lacks a portion of them. The repertoire holds some 190,000 clones, with 84% as singletons. Sequencing input: PBMCs or T cells enriched from blood (not recorded which). The source is a woman aged 25 to 39 who had recovered from COVID-19.

The count of this clone is one. This chain joins TRBV28 and TRBJ1-5; TRBD1 is a possible D gene (5 bases). Germline loops: CDR1 MDHEN, CDR2 SYDVKM. Trimming took 2 bases from V and 1 from J, leaving 12 bases between them. CDR3 length: 16 amino acids. This chain's CDR3 is CASSLVQGGSNQPQHF. For the CDR3, the DNA is TGTGCCAGCAGTTTAGTTCAGGGTGGAAGCAATCAGCCCCAGCATTTT. Looking up the rest from reference TRBV28 and TRBJ1-5 gives the full variable domain: DVKVTQSSRYLVKRTGEKVFLECVQDMDHENMFWYRQDPGLGLRLIYFSYDVKMKEKGDIPEGYSVSREKKERFSLILESASTNQTSMYLCASSLVQGGSNQPQHFGDGTRLSIL.

The V gene is TRBV9, the J gene TRBJ2-7; 15 nucleotides match TRBD2. Germline V gives CDR1 SGDLS, CDR2 YYNGEE. CDR3 length: 17 amino acids. The V and J ends lost 2 bases and 3 bases, in that order; junction bases with no gene match: 6. Here the CDR3 reads CASSVGTSGRLDYEQYF. The CDR3 region has the DNA TGTGCCAGCAGCGTTGGGACTAGCGGGAGGCTAGACTACGAGCAGTACTTC. The full variable domain, its missing parts supplied by reference TRBV9 and TRBJ2-7, is DSGVTQTPKHLITATGQRVTLRCSPRSGDLSVYWYQQSLDQGLQFLIQYYNGEERAKGNILERFSAQQFPDLHSELNLSSLELGDSALYFCASSVGTSGRLDYEQYFGPGTRLTVT.

This chain connects TRBV7-2 to TRBJ2-7; 10 bases are a match to TRBD2. V shed 5 bases and J 3 bases; nucleotides not matched to a gene: 4. Germline V gene sequence: CDR1 SGHTA, CDR2 FQGNSA. This CDR3 is built from 14 residues. The CDR3 DNA reads as TGTGCCAGCAGCCACGGACTAGCGGTCTACGAGCAGTACTTC. It codes for CASSHGLAVYEQYF.

In nucleotides, the CDR3 is TGTGCCAGCAGCGTAGACTCCAGGGGGCACTCCTACGAGCAGTACTTC. As protein: CASSVDSRGHSYEQYF. The chain carries TRBV9 and TRBJ2-7, with TRBD1 matching 8 bases. CDR1 and CDR2 (germline): SGDLS, YYNGEE. This CDR3 has 16 amino acids. The ends lost 0 bases at V and 0 bases at J; junction bases unmatched: 5.

The chain uses TRBV19 and TRBJ1-5, with 8 bases lining up with TRBD1. Germline loops: CDR1 LNHDA, CDR2 SQIVND (reference sequence). This CDR3 has 13 residues. V was clipped by 4 bases and J by 5 bases; unmatched bases: 1. The CDR3 DNA follows: TGTGCCAGTAGTAACAGGGGGGATCAGCCCCAGCATTTT. This codes for CASSNRGDQPQHF.